This TCR beta chain was observed in a study of CD4+ T cells in melanoma. The study, taken as a whole, reports: Neoantigen-specific CD4+ T cells in melanoma reportedly had diverse differentiation states. A reported correlation linked neoantigen-specific CD4+ T cells to CD8+, macrophage and B cell function.

This clone has a handful of counts. Its antigen is still unknown. The repertoire was sequenced with immunoSEQ multiplex PCR; TCRdb's copy has only in-frame clones and lacks some. The sample yields about 3,900 clones, roughly 73% seen once. V was trimmed by 0 bases and J by 5 bases, leaving 14 bases between them. Looked up from germline, CDR1 is SGHRS and CDR2 is YFSETQ. The CDR3 consists of 15 residues. This clonotype was sampled from a human donor with melanoma. The chain combines TRBV5-1 with TRBJ2-5; TRBD1 or TRBD2 may be the D gene (5 bases each). Sequencing input: tumor tissue. CDR3 in amino acids: CASSLVGSEGETQYF. CDR3 DNA sequence: TGCGCCAGCAGCTTGGTGGGGTCCGAGGGGGAGACCCAGTACTTC.